The 13 T cell receptor beta chains listed next were all sequenced from one sample in a study of blood T cell repertoires in COVID-19. Profiled with immunoSEQ multiplex PCR; TCRdb holds only in-frame clones, not every one. The sample lists tens of thousands of clones; roughly 88% were seen once. Sequencing was carried out using peripheral blood. The origin of the receptors is a human donor in a cohort sampled during active COVID-19.

This clone came up once. The V gene is TRBV5-4, the J gene TRBJ1-4; D unresolved. The CDR3 spans 14 residues. V shed 4 bases and J shed 3 bases, with 10 bases lying between them. Germline V gene data show CDR1 as SGHNT and CDR2 as YYREEE (reference sequence). CDR3 sequence: CASSRPGANEKLFF. The CDR3 DNA is TGTGCCAGCAGCCGACCAGGTGCTAATGAAAAACTGTTTTTT.

The chain joins TRBV6-2 or TRBV6-3 to TRBJ2-7; D might be TRBD1 (6 bases). This CDR3 contains 16 residues. Germline V lookup: CDR1 MNHEY, CDR2 SVGEGT. V shed 0 bases and J shed 3 bases, with 15 bases lying between them. The CDR3 loop is CASSYSVAGDNYEQYF. The CDR3, as DNA: TGTGCCAGCAGTTACTCGGTCGCAGGGGACAACTACGAGCAGTACTTC.

This chain links TRBV6-5 with TRBJ2-7; a weak D match, TRBD2 (5 bases). The CDR3 consists of 13 residues. Deletions cut 3 bases from V and 6 bases from J, with 12 bases between. Germline lookup yields CDR1 MNHEY and CDR2 SVGAGI. CDR3 bases: TGTGCCAGCAGTTATCCCGGGGAGTTCGAGCAGTACTTC. This codes for CASSYPGEFEQYF.

This sequence joins TRBV19 and TRBJ1-2; D remains ambiguous. The V end was cut by 2 bases, the J end by 2 bases, with 6 bases between. This CDR3 has 13 residues. Germline lookup yields CDR1 LNHDA and CDR2 SQIVND (reference sequence). For the CDR3, the DNA is TGTGCCAGTAGTATACTGCAGAACTATGGCTACACCTTC. It is translated as CASSILQNYGYTF.

This chain connects TRBV3-1 (or the pseudogene TRBV3-2) to TRBJ2-1, with TRBD2 matching 9 bases. The CDR3 covers 16 residues. Germline V gene data show CDR1 as LGHDT and CDR2 as YNNKEL (reference sequence). The junction had 6 bases not matched to a gene; V was cut back by 0 bases and J by 6 bases. The CDR3 spells CASSQDPAGGLNEQFF. CDR3 nucleotide sequence: TGTGCCAGCAGCCAAGATCCCGCGGGAGGGCTCAATGAGCAGTTCTTC.

The rearrangement joins TRBV7-2 to TRBJ1-2, with 8 bases that match TRBD1. The J segment lost 7 bases and the V segment lost 4 bases, leaving 8 bases of the junction unmatched. Germline loops: CDR1 SGHTA, CDR2 FQGNSA. The CDR3 spans 14 residues. This CDR3 reads CASSSDRVYPGYTF. The DNA of the CDR3 is TGTGCCAGCAGCTCGGACAGGGTTTATCCTGGCTACACCTTC.

The chain links TRBV9 to TRBJ2-5; 9 bases line up with TRBD2. This CDR3 is 15 amino acids long. V lost 4 bases to trimming and J lost 4 bases; unmatched junction nucleotides: 8. Germline assignment: CDR1 SGDLS and CDR2 YYNGEE. As DNA, the CDR3 is TGTGCCAGCAGCTCATTAGCGGGGGAGGGAGAGACCCAGTACTTC. Encoded protein: CASSSLAGEGETQYF.

The chain uses TRBV7-9 and TRBJ1-2, with D unresolved. Germline values: CDR1 SEHNR, CDR2 FQNEAQ (reference sequence). V lost 4 bases and J lost 5, with 5 bases in between. The CDR3 contains 11 residues. The CDR3 DNA reads as TGTGCCAGCAGCTCTTCGTATGGCTACACCTTC. Amino acids: CASSSSYGYTF.

The CDR3 DNA follows: TGTGCCACCAGCAGAGATCAGGGGGTTCAGCCCCAGCATTTT. Residues: CATSRDQGVQPQHF. J is TRBJ1-5 and V is TRBV15; 7 bases line up with TRBD1. The CDR3 contains 14 residues. Germline V gives CDR1 LNHNV, CDR2 YYDKDF (reference sequence). The J segment lost 6 bases and the V segment lost 0 bases, leaving 2 bases of the junction unmatched.

This clone was found once. CDR3 bases: TGTGCCAGCAGTGCAGGGTTGAACACTGAAGCTTTCTTT. It specifies CASSAGLNTEAFF. The gene calls are TRBV2 and TRBJ1-1; D might be TRBD1 (5 bases). The germline CDR1 and CDR2 sequences are SNHLY and FYNNEI. This CDR3 spans 13 amino acids. The ends were cut back, 4 bases at V and 0 bases at J, with 6 bases in the middle.

The chain couples TRBV18 to TRBJ2-3; possible D gene TRBD2, 5 bases. Trimming took 6 bases from V and 2 from J, leaving 12 bases between them. This CDR3 contains 14 residues. Germline V gene lookup returns CDR1 KGHSH and CDR2 LQKENI. CDR3 sequence reads: CASSVSGATDTQYF. The CDR3 DNA sequence: TGTGCCAGCTCCGTCAGCGGAGCCACAGATACGCAGTATTTT.

The rearrangement joins TRBV19 to TRBJ2-7, with 9 bases aligning to TRBD1. This CDR3 comprises 13 residues. Looked up from germline, CDR1 is LNHDA and CDR2 is SQIVND (reference sequence). Germline trimming cut 4 bases from V and 8 bases from J; bases unmatched to any gene: 6. The CDR3 sequence is CASSTGQGRKQYF. CDR3 DNA: TGTGCCAGTAGTACCGGACAGGGGAGGAAGCAGTACTTC.

The chain uses TRBV28 and TRBJ2-7; perhaps TRBD2 as D (5 bases). The V gene lost 9 bases and the J gene lost 0 bases, with 9 bases spanning the gap. The CDR3 length is 12 residues. Per the germline V gene, CDR1 is MDHEN and CDR2 is SYDVKM. In DNA form, the CDR3 reads TGTGCCAGTACCGGACTCTCCTACGAGCAGTACTTC. Amino acid sequence: CASTGLSYEQYF.